The rows below give T cell receptor beta chains drawn from one sample of a study of blood T cell repertoires in COVID-19. Libraries were prepared by immunoSEQ multiplex PCR; TCRdb keeps only in-frame clonotypes and omits some of them. The table shows over 150,000 clones, with about 86% occurring only once. Sequencing was performed on PBMCs or T cells enriched from blood (not recorded which). These receptors all come from a man in his forties or fifties who had recovered from COVID-19. Both conserved end residues are part of each CDR3. A D gene is named only where the DNA matches it firmly. Where a row states a size, it is once, few, many or the class of an expanded clone; other rows omit it.

d_call j_call clone_size v_call cdr3_nt cdr3_aa
- TRBJ1-1 - TRBV4-2 TGTGCCAGCAGCCAAGACGGGAACGGGGTGGTAGCTTTCTTT CASSQDGNGVVAFF
- TRBJ1-3 - TRBV5-6 TGTGCCAGCAGCTTGGTGACAGTTGGAAACACCATATATTTT CASSLVTVGNTIYF
- TRBJ2-7 - TRBV30 TGTGCCTTGAGCGGACAGTCCTACGAGCAGTACTTC CALSGQSYEQYF
TRBD1 TRBJ1-3 - TRBV19 TGTGCCAGTGGACAGGCCGACTCTGGAAACACCATATATTTT CASGQADSGNTIYF
TRBD2 TRBJ2-2 - TRBV6-2/TRBV6-3 TGTGCCAGCAGTCCGGGGGGTACCGGGGAGCTGTTTTTT CASSPGGTGELFF
TRBD1 TRBJ1-5 few TRBV10-2 TGCGCCAGCAGGAGACAGGGAGGTAGCAATCAGCCCCAGCATTTT CASRRQGGSNQPQHF
TRBD1 TRBJ1-2 - TRBV11-2 TGTGCCAGCAGCTTAGGGAGGGGGCTCTATGGCTACACCTTC CASSLGRGLYGYTF
- TRBJ1-3 - TRBV21-1 TGTGCCAGGACTTCCGGGACAATCGCCTCTGGAAACACCATATATTTT CARTSGTIASGNTIYF
TRBD1 TRBJ2-5 - TRBV19 TGTGCCAGTAGCGAGACAGGGCAGCAGACCCAGTACTTC CASSETGQQTQYF
- TRBJ1-6 - TRBV6-5 TGTGCCAGCACTCCGGGACACTCCTATAATTCACCCCTCCACTTT CASTPGHSYNSPLHF
- TRBJ1-5 - TRBV27 TGTGCCAGCAGTTTAGGACAGATCGACCAGCCCCAGCATTTT CASSLGQIDQPQHF
- TRBJ1-5 - TRBV5-6 TGTGCCAGCAGCTTGAGCTTTTTAAGCCCACGCGGCAATCAGCCCCAGCATTTT CASSLSFLSPRGNQPQHF
- TRBJ1-5 few TRBV30 TGTGCCTGGAGTCTTACAGGCCCCCAGCATTTT CAWSLTGPQHF
TRBD1 TRBJ2-5 - TRBV19 TGTGCCAGTAGTGTAGACAGGGGTCAAGAGACCCAGTACTTC CASSVDRGQETQYF
- TRBJ1-3 - TRBV4-1 TGCGCCAGCAGCCAAGATAGTTTTGACACCATATATTTT CASSQDSFDTIYF
- TRBJ1-1 - TRBV6-6 TGTGCCAGCAGTTATAGAGTAGAGACTGAAGCTTTCTTT CASSYRVETEAFF
- TRBJ1-1 - TRBV9 TGTGCCAGCAGCGGGGGCATGAACACTGAAGCTTTCTTT CASSGGMNTEAFF
TRBD1 TRBJ1-1 - TRBV10-3 TGTGCCATCAGTGGACAGGGGACGAACACTGAAGCTTTCTTT CAISGQGTNTEAFF
- TRBJ1-1 - TRBV5-8 TGTGCCAGCAGCTTTAGTCGGGGGACTGAAGCTTTCTTT CASSFSRGTEAFF
TRBD2 TRBJ2-1 - TRBV9 TGTGCCAGCAGGGCTAGCGGGGGTAATGAGCAGTTCTTC CASRASGGNEQFF
TRBD1 TRBJ1-1 - TRBV9 TGTGCCAGCAGCGGGACAGGGGGCACTGAAGCTTTCTTT CASSGTGGTEAFF
- TRBJ1-2 - TRBV7-9 TGTGCCAGCAGCTTAGATCCAGGGCGGACGTCTGGCTACACCTTC CASSLDPGRTSGYTF
TRBD1 TRBJ1-2 - TRBV27 TGTGCCAGCAGCTTGGACAGGGATAACTATGGCTACACCTTC CASSLDRDNYGYTF
- TRBJ1-2 - TRBV19 TGTGCCAGTCGAATGGGCAGGGGTTTACAGGGAGGCTACACCTTC CASRMGRGLQGGYTF
- TRBJ2-1 - TRBV5-4 TGTGCCAGCAGCTTGGGCGACCGAGGAGGGAGTGAGCAGTTCTTC CASSLGDRGGSEQFF
- TRBJ1-2 - TRBV12-3/TRBV12-4 TGTGCCAGCAGCGCGCCGGGGAGTGGTGGCTACACCTTC CASSAPGSGGYTF
TRBD2 TRBJ2-1 - TRBV9 TGTGCCAGCAGCGTACGAACTAGCGGGAGCCTCTCCTACAATGAGCAGTTCTTC CASSVRTSGSLSYNEQFF
TRBD1 TRBJ2-7 - TRBV6-5 TGTGCCAGCAGTTACTGGCAGGGGGAATCCTACGAGCAGTACTTC CASSYWQGESYEQYF
TRBD2 TRBJ2-1 - TRBV19 TGTGCCAGTGTAGCGGGGGGGAAGGAGCAGTTCTTC CASVAGGKEQFF
- TRBJ1-1 - TRBV14 TGTGCCAGCAGCCAAGGGTTGGCCGGAGACCCAGGGGCTTTCTTT CASSQGLAGDPGAFF
- TRBJ2-3 - TRBV11-2 TGTGCCAGCAGCTTAATGATGGGCAGGGGAGGCACAGATACGCAGTATTTT CASSLMMGRGGTDTQYF
- TRBJ2-3 - TRBV4-1 TGCGCCAGCAGCCAAGATCGGGGGACAGTAGATACGCAGTATTTT CASSQDRGTVDTQYF
- TRBJ1-3 - TRBV13 TGTGCCAGCAGCTTCCCCGAGTACTCTGGAAACACCATATATTTT CASSFPEYSGNTIYF
TRBD1 TRBJ1-4 few TRBV5-1 TGCGCCAGCAGCTCCGAAGGGACAGGGGGCGAAAAACTGTTTTTT CASSSEGTGGEKLFF
- TRBJ2-7 - TRBV5-5 TGTGCCAGCAGCTCAATCCCTACCTCCCTCAGGGGCGTCGGGCAGTACTTC CASSSIPTSLRGVGQYF
- TRBJ1-2 - TRBV18 TGTGCCAGCTCACCAAGCATCGAGAACTATGGCTACACCTTC CASSPSIENYGYTF
TRBD1 TRBJ1-1 - TRBV4-2 TGTGCCAGCAGCCAACGGGACAGTTGGAACACTGAAGCTTTCTTT CASSQRDSWNTEAFF
- TRBJ1-1 - TRBV7-9 TGTGCCAGCAGCTTAGGGCCAGTTGAAGCTTTCTTT CASSLGPVEAFF
- TRBJ1-5 - TRBV29-1 TGCAGCGTTGCGACAGCCAATAGCAATCAGCCCCAGCATTTT CSVATANSNQPQHF
TRBD2 TRBJ2-7 - TRBV7-2 TGTGCCAGCAGCTTTAGAGCGGGGGGGGGCCACGAGCAGTACTTC CASSFRAGGGHEQYF
TRBD1 TRBJ1-5 - TRBV5-5 TGTGCCAGCAGCTTCGACAGGGGGGATCAGCCCCAGCATTTT CASSFDRGDQPQHF
- TRBJ1-4 - TRBV29-1 TGCAGCGTTAGGACAGCCGCGAATGAAAAACTGTTTTTT CSVRTAANEKLFF
TRBD2 TRBJ2-7 - TRBV6-1 TGTGCCAGCAGTGGGCGGACTAGCGATAGCTTCTCCTACGAGCAGTACTTC CASSGRTSDSFSYEQYF
TRBD1 TRBJ2-7 - TRBV5-4 TGTGCCAGCAGCTTCGCGGGACAGGGCTCCTACGAGCAGTACTTC CASSFAGQGSYEQYF
- TRBJ1-3 - TRBV6-4 TGTGCCAGCAGTGCCGAGTCTGGAAACACCATATATTTT CASSAESGNTIYF
TRBD1 TRBJ1-1 - TRBV5-1 TGCGCCAGCAGCTTGGCCGGACAGGGGCTAAACACTGAAGCTTTCTTT CASSLAGQGLNTEAFF
TRBD2 TRBJ2-2 - TRBV5-1 TGCGCCAGCAGCTCTTTAGCGGGGTATAACGGGGAGCTGTTTTTT CASSSLAGYNGELFF
- TRBJ1-4 - TRBV4-3 TGCGCCAGCAGCCAAGATCTTTCTTATAAACTGTTTTTT CASSQDLSYKLFF